The 5 T cell receptor beta chains presented below share a single source sample, sequenced in a study of blood T cells in healthy people across ages. Primed by a sample-barcoded 5' primer and a J-beta primer mix, a second PCR proceeded for 7 to 11 cycles. Each CDR3 protein gets one entry after TCRdb re-called the 5' RACE reads with MiXCR. The sample contains about 510,000 distinct CDR3 sequences, 27% of which appear only once. The same data also contributed to another study, on T cells of mothers and their children.

Sequenced sample: blood. These TCRs come from a boy younger than 10 in good health.

The chain is built from TRBV10-3 and TRBJ2-3, with a possible D match to TRBD2 (5 bases). This CDR3 has 15 residues. V was cut by 3 bases and J by 3 bases, with 13 bases left in between. Per the germline V gene, CDR1 is ENHRY and CDR2 is SYGVKD. CDR3 residues: CAISEGRGRTDTQYF. The CDR3 nucleotides are TGTGCCATCAGTGAAGGACGGGGAAGAACAGATACGCAGTATTTT.

This clonotype was seen more than once but under ten times. The genes are TRBV7-8 and TRBJ2-3; D is undetermined. In germline, CDR1 is SGHVS, CDR2 FQNEAQ. Trimming pared 6 bases from V and 2 bases from J, leaving 9 bases between. This CDR3 contains 13 residues. This CDR3 is CASSFSYTDTQYF. The CDR3, as DNA: TGTGCCAGCAGTTTTTCTTACACAGATACGCAGTATTTT. The whole variable domain, remainder taken from reference TRBV7-8 and TRBJ2-3, is GAGVSQSPRYKVAKRGQDVALRCDPISGHVSLFWYQQALGQGPEFLTYFQNEAQLDKSGLPSDRFFAERPEGSVSTLKIQRTQQEDSAVYLCASSFSYTDTQYFGPGTRLTVL.

This clonotype was seen a single time. A read error may explain this, as a much larger clone is one base away. The gene calls are TRBV12-3 or TRBV12-4 and TRBJ2-2; 9 positions agree with TRBD2. The CDR3 has 14 residues. CDR3 amino acids: CASSLGLATGALFF. CDR3 bases: TGTGCCAGCAGTTTGGGACTAGCAACCGGGGCGCTGTTTTTT.

Only a few counts were recorded for this clonotype. The chain uses TRBV7-9 and TRBJ2-5; 7 bases fit TRBD2. This CDR3 region has 16 residues. CDR1 and CDR2 (germline): SEHNR, FQNEAQ (reference sequence). Losses at the gene ends were 1 base for V and 4 bases for J; bases not matched to a gene: 9. The CDR3 spells CASSLGLALGGETQYF. In nucleotides, the CDR3 is TGTGCCAGCAGCTTAGGACTAGCCCTGGGGGGAGAGACCCAGTACTTC.

The sample holds a few counts of this clonotype. CDR3 sequence: CASSRNPSYNEQFF. The CDR3 region has the DNA TGCGCCAGCAGCCGGAATCCTAGCTACAATGAGCAGTTCTTC. The chain combines TRBV4-1 with TRBJ2-1; no reliable D call. The CDR3 extends over 14 amino acids. Trimming pared 4 bases from V and 3 bases from J, leaving 10 bases between. The germline CDR1 and CDR2 sequences are MGHRA and YSYEKL.